The clone carrying this T cell receptor (beta chain) was seen once. The data derive from a study of blood T cell repertoires in COVID-19. Background on the study: From T cells, B-cell-depleted T cells, or PBMCs came the material, which was cDNA or gDNA.

Participants spanned ages about 18 to 90 years and resided in 20 to 30 US areas. V dropped 4 bases and J dropped 4 bases, with 10 bases sitting between them. Germline V gives CDR1 SQVTM, CDR2 ANQGSEA. The CDR3 runs 12 residues. Assay: immunoSEQ multiplex PCR; the TCRdb copy retains only in-frame clones and omits some. The sample lists roughly 190,000 clones, roughly 90% occurring once. The chain joins TRBV29-1 to TRBJ2-5; D remains ambiguous. The receptor was isolated from a young woman who had recovered from COVID-19. What was sequenced was PBMCs or T cells enriched from blood (not recorded which). DNA of the CDR3: TGCAGCGTTGGTTCAAATCCAGAGACCCAGTACTTC. It codes for CSVGSNPETQYF.